The 26 T cell receptor beta chains below come from one sample, sequenced in a study of blood T cell repertoires in COVID-19. TCRdb's copy holds only in-frame clones and misses some; the assay was immunoSEQ multiplex PCR. The table records roughly 230,000 clones, over 75% of them present only once. Material: peripheral blood. The receptor set was obtained from a human donor in a cohort sampled during active COVID-19.

The genes are TRBV7-8 and TRBJ2-7, with 8 nucleotides matching TRBD2. Germline CDR1 SGHVS, CDR2 FQNEAQ. The CDR3 loop spans 15 amino acids. V gave up 2 bases and J gave up 3 bases; unmatched junction bases: 6. For the CDR3, the DNA is TGTGCCAGCAGCTTACGGGGGGGGTACGGCTACGAGCAGTACTTC. It encodes CASSLRGGYGYEQYF. Supplemented by reference TRBV7-8 and TRBJ2-7, the full variable domain reads GAGVSQSPRYKVAKRGQDVALRCDPISGHVSLFWYQQALGQGPEFLTYFQNEAQLDKSGLPSDRFFAERPEGSVSTLKIQRTQQEDSAVYLCASSLRGGYGYEQYFGPGTRLTVT.

The chain has TRBV27 and TRBJ2-7, with TRBD1 matching 7 bases. The CDR3 totals 13 residues. V was clipped by 4 bases and J by 6 bases; unmatched bases: 6. CDR1 MNHEY and CDR2 SMNVEV come from the germline V gene (reference sequence). The CDR3 spells CASSWGRDSEQYF. The CDR3 DNA reads TGTGCCAGCAGTTGGGGCCGGGACAGCGAGCAGTACTTC.

V gene TRBV4-1 combines with J gene TRBJ2-5, with 9 positions matching TRBD2. The germline CDR1 and CDR2 sequences are MGHRA and YSYEKL. J lost 4 bases, V lost 3 bases, and 3 bases had no gene match. The CDR3 loop spans 14 amino acids. The CDR3 protein is CASSQVLAGETQYF. The CDR3 nucleotides are TGCGCCAGCAGCCAGGTACTAGCGGGAGAGACCCAGTACTTC.

This chain joins TRBV6-2 or TRBV6-3 and TRBJ2-7, with 11 bases lining up with TRBD1. The V segment lost 5 bases and the J segment 4 bases; nucleotides outside the gene matches: 10. Germline loops: CDR1 MNHEY, CDR2 SVGEGT. CDR3 size: 16 residues. CDR3 in DNA: TGTGCCAGCAGTCCCCTTCGGACAGGGGGCCAATACGAGCAGTACTTC. Translation: CASSPLRTGGQYEQYF.

This rearrangement joins TRBV29-1 to TRBJ2-1; a weak D match, TRBD2 (6 bases). Germline CDR1 reads SQVTM; CDR2 reads ANQGSEA. V lost 0 bases, J lost 8 bases, and 20 bases lay in between. The CDR3 length is 16 residues. CDR3 residues: CSVEDYGGGNGDEQFF. CDR3 bases: TGCAGCGTTGAAGATTACGGCGGCGGGAACGGGGATGAGCAGTTCTTC.

This chain uses TRBV30 with TRBJ1-1; possible D gene TRBD1, 5 bases. Germline loops: CDR1 GTSNPN, CDR2 SVGIG (reference sequence). The CDR3 contains 12 residues. The germline V and J ends were trimmed by 5 bases and 4 bases, with 11 bases remaining between them. DNA for the CDR3: TGTGCCTGGGTGGGGGACTTCACTGAAGCTTTCTTT. This codes for CAWVGDFTEAFF. Using reference TRBV30 and TRBJ1-1 for the parts outside the CDR3, the full variable domain is SQTIHQWPATLVQPVGSPLSLECTVEGTSNPNLYWYRQAAGRGLQLLFYSVGIGQISSEVPQNLSASRPQDRQFILSSKKLLLSDSGFYLCAWVGDFTEAFFGQGTRLTVV.

CDR3 sequence reads: CASSYPGGNQPQHF. The CDR3 nucleotides read TGTGCCAGCAGTTACCCCGGTGGCAATCAGCCCCAGCATTTT. The V and J genes are TRBV6-2 or TRBV6-3 and TRBJ1-5; D is unresolved. V lost 2 bases and J lost 2, with 7 bases in between. Germline-derived CDR1 and CDR2 are MNHEY and SVGEGT. CDR3 length: 14 residues.

The chain employs TRBV11-3 and TRBJ2-7, with unresolved D. The V end lost 6 bases, the J end lost 7 bases, and 10 bases lay between the germline ends. The CDR3 length is 11 residues. CDR1 is SGHNT and CDR2 is YENEEA in the germline V gene. CDR3 DNA: TGTGCCAGCAGTTATAGCCCGGAGCAGTACTTC. Translation gives CASSYSPEQYF.

This clone was seen ten or more times. Other nucleotide sequences from this sample produce the same CDR3. This chain joins TRBV19 and TRBJ1-2; 7 positions match TRBD1. V was clipped by 6 bases and J by 5 bases; unmatched bases: 6. CDR3 size: 13 residues. Germline V lookup: CDR1 LNHDA, CDR2 SQIVND (reference sequence). As DNA, the CDR3 is TGTGCCAGTAGCAGACAGGGAGATTATGGCTACACCTTC. Amino acids: CASSRQGDYGYTF.

The chain employs TRBV15 and TRBJ2-7, with D perhaps matching TRBD2 (5 bases). Germline lookup yields CDR1 LNHNV and CDR2 YYDKDF (reference sequence). V was shortened by 0 bases and J by 3 bases, with 15 bases between the two germline ends. The CDR3 spans 16 residues. Here the CDR3 DNA reads TGTGCCACCAGCAGAGATCTTGTAGTGGCGGGCTACGAGCAGTACTTC. This gives the protein CATSRDLVVAGYEQYF.

V usage is TRBV4-1 and J usage is TRBJ2-7; 9 bases agree with TRBD2. V gave up 0 bases and J gave up 4 bases; unmatched junction bases: 4. Germline V gene sequence: CDR1 MGHRA, CDR2 YSYEKL. The CDR3 has 15 residues. CDR3 region: CASSQEAGGGYEQYF. The CDR3 region has the DNA TGCGCCAGCAGCCAAGAAGCGGGGGGAGGGTACGAGCAGTACTTC.

This chain joins TRBV6-2 or TRBV6-3 and TRBJ2-1; D is possibly TRBD2 (6 bases). The length of the CDR3 is 14 residues. V lost 5 bases, J lost 6 bases, and 14 bases lay in between. Per the germline V gene, CDR1 is MNHEY and CDR2 is SVGEGT. The CDR3 spells CASSVTSSRNEQFF. The CDR3 DNA reads as TGTGCCAGCAGTGTAACTAGCTCCCGCAATGAGCAGTTCTTC.

The table lists this clone with a count of one. The rearrangement uses TRBV7-9 and TRBJ2-7; 8 bases map to TRBD2. J was trimmed by 2 bases and V by 3 bases; bases with no gene match: 6. The CDR3 totals 15 residues. Germline V gene sequence: CDR1 SEHNR, CDR2 FQNEAQ (reference sequence). The CDR3 nucleotides read TGTGCCAGCAGCTTGGGGGGTAGCGGGACCTACGAGCAGTACTTC. Protein sequence: CASSLGGSGTYEQYF.

V usage is TRBV6-5 and J usage is TRBJ1-2; D is unresolved. Germline CDR1 reads MNHEY; CDR2 reads SVGAGI. The ends were cut back, 6 bases at V and 2 bases at J, with 10 bases in the middle. The CDR3 is made up of 13 amino acids. CDR3 sequence (DNA): TGTGCCAGCAGCCGTGTACTAAACTATGGCTACACCTTC. Amino acid sequence: CASSRVLNYGYTF.

The gene calls are TRBV7-6 and TRBJ2-3; 11 positions match TRBD2. Germline values: CDR1 SGHVS, CDR2 FNYEAQ. The CDR3 contains 14 residues. The junction had 8 bases not matched to a gene; V was cut back by 4 bases and J by 11 bases. Written as DNA, the CDR3 is TGTGCCAGCAGCTCCGCTCAACTAGCGGGGGAGCAGTATTTT. Translating gives CASSSAQLAGEQYF.

The chain has TRBV12-3 or TRBV12-4 and TRBJ2-7, with D unclear. This CDR3 has 12 amino acids. V lost 5 bases to trimming and J lost 7 bases, with 12 bases between them. The CDR3 region has the DNA TGTGCCAGCAGTCATGACTTGTTTGAGCAGTACTTC. Amino acids: CASSHDLFEQYF.

V is TRBV5-1 and J is TRBJ2-5; D is unresolved. Trimming cost V 6 bases and J 1 base, with 13 bases left between them. CDR3 size: 14 residues. Germline V gene lookup returns CDR1 SGHRS and CDR2 YFSETQ. The CDR3, as DNA: TGCGCCAGCATAGGTCCTAGTCCCCAAGAGACCCAGTACTTC. This gives the protein CASIGPSPQETQYF.

The genes are TRBV10-3 and TRBJ2-2; 9 nucleotides line up with TRBD2. V was clipped by 11 bases and J by 3 bases; unmatched bases: 19. The CDR3 covers 18 residues. Germline loops: CDR1 ENHRY, CDR2 SYGVKD. The CDR3 region has the DNA TGTGCCTCTCGAAGGGGGCTAGCGGGGCCCTCTTACACCGGGGAGCTGTTTTTT. It translates to CASRRGLAGPSYTGELFF.

The rearrangement joins TRBV28 to TRBJ1-2; D unresolved. The V gene's germline CDR1 is MDHEN and CDR2 SYDVKM. V gave up 6 bases and J gave up 10 bases, with 18 bases separating them. This CDR3 comprises 13 residues. CDR3 DNA: TGTGCCAGCAGCCTGCAAAATAGATTAGACTACACCTTC. Protein product: CASSLQNRLDYTF.

The chain combines TRBV6-5 with TRBJ2-7, with 9 positions matching TRBD1. With V trimmed by 4 bases and J by 6 bases, 13 bases remained unmatched. Germline-derived CDR1 and CDR2 are MNHEY and SVGAGI. This CDR3 has 16 amino acids. The CDR3 DNA follows: TGTGCCAGCAGTTTCACAGGGGGCGGACCGAGGGTCGAGCAGTACTTC. It yields the protein CASSFTGGGPRVEQYF.

The genes are TRBV19 and TRBJ2-7; tentatively, D is TRBD1 (6 bases). The length of the CDR3 is 13 residues. The ends were cut back, 5 bases at V and 4 bases at J, with 12 bases in the middle. The germline gives CDR1 LNHDA, CDR2 SQIVND (reference sequence). The CDR3 sequence: CASSWARGYEQYF. The CDR3 nucleotides are TGTGCCAGTAGTTGGGCCAGGGGATACGAGCAGTACTTC.

The chain links TRBV7-2 to TRBJ1-2, with 9 bases fitting TRBD1. From germline, CDR1 is SGHTA and CDR2 FQGNSA. This CDR3 has 14 amino acids. V gave up 5 bases and J gave up 8 bases; unmatched junction bases: 9. In nucleotides, the CDR3 is TGTGCCAGCAGCCGGCGGGACAGGGTCTTGGGCTACACCTTC. Its translation is CASSRRDRVLGYTF.

This clone was seen only once. The chain joins TRBV12-3 or TRBV12-4 to TRBJ2-7; perhaps TRBD2 as D (5 bases). With 6 bases removed from V and 6 bases from J, the gap between germline ends came to 12 bases. The CDR3 consists of 12 residues. This CDR3 is CASSYSSREQYF. As DNA, the CDR3 is TGTGCCAGCAGCTACTCTAGCCGCGAGCAGTACTTC.

The chain joins TRBV2 to TRBJ1-2, with 7 nucleotides matching TRBD1. There are 15 residues in the CDR3. The junction had 7 bases not matched to a gene; V was cut back by 4 bases and J by 2 bases. The germline gives CDR1 SNHLY, CDR2 FYNNEI. The CDR3 protein is CASSADRVGNYGYTF. The CDR3 coding sequence is TGTGCCAGCAGTGCCGACAGGGTTGGGAACTATGGCTACACCTTC. The variable domain in full, with the rest retrieved from reference TRBV2 and TRBJ1-2, is EPEVTQTPSHQVTQMGQEVILRCVPISNHLYFYWYRQILGQKVEFLVSFYNNEISEKSEIFDDQFSVERPDGSNFTLKIRSTKLEDSAMYFCASSADRVGNYGYTFGSGTRLTVV.

This rearrangement joins TRBV7-2 to TRBJ2-7; 8 nucleotides agree with TRBD2. The junction had 4 bases not matched to a gene; V was cut back by 4 bases and J by 2 bases. The CDR3 length is 14 residues. CDR1 is SGHTA, CDR2 FQGNSA, per germline. The CDR3 coding sequence is TGTGCCAGCAGCTCACCGGGACTAGCCTACGAGCAGTACTTC. Translating gives CASSSPGLAYEQYF.

This CDR3 is CASSSLGRGPYGYTF. The CDR3 region has the DNA TGTGCCAGCAGCTCATTGGGAAGGGGGCCCTATGGCTACACCTTC. The chain recombines TRBV5-4 with TRBJ1-2; TRBD1 agrees at 7 bases. Per the germline V gene, CDR1 is SGHNT and CDR2 is YYREEE (reference sequence). This CDR3 has 15 residues. Trimming at V came to 3 bases and at J to 4 bases, leaving 9 bases not matched to a gene.